Listed below are T cell receptor beta chains from one sample, sequenced in a study of blood T cell repertoires in COVID-19. TCRdb's copy holds only in-frame clones and misses some; the assay was immunoSEQ multiplex PCR. The table shows some 30,000 clones, with roughly 91% occurring only once. The sample was peripheral blood. The receptors shown here come from a man aged 65 to 79 with active COVID-19. Each CDR3 is given with its conserved first and last residue. The D gene is left open where the match is weak. Not every row has a clone size; where given, it reads once, few, many or a size class.

TRBV5-1	14	TRBJ2-3	TRBD2	NA	TGCGCCAGCAGCTTGAACCGGGAGGCAGATACGCAGTATTTT	CASSLNREADTQYF
TRBV19	16	TRBJ1-2	TRBD1	NA	TGTGCCAGTAGTATTTCAGGACAGGTGGATATTGGAGGCTACACCTTC	CASSISGQVDIGGYTF
TRBV3-1/TRBV3-2	14	TRBJ2-5	NA	few	TGTGCCAGCAGCCCAGCCTTGGTCCCGGGGACCCAGTACTTC	CASSPALVPGTQYF
TRBV5-5	15	TRBJ2-1	TRBD2	NA	TGTGCCAGCAGCAAGCTAGCGGGAGAAATCGATGAGCAGTTCTTC	CASSKLAGEIDEQFF
TRBV5-4	16	TRBJ2-2	TRBD2	once	TGTGCCAGCAGCTTGGTAGCTAGCGGTAACACCGGGGAGCTGTTTTTT	CASSLVASGNTGELFF
TRBV10-3	15	TRBJ2-2	TRBD1	NA	TGTGCCATCAGGGACAGGGGTTTGAATACCGGGGAGCTGTTTTTT	CAIRDRGLNTGELFF
TRBV5-8	16	TRBJ2-1	TRBD2	once	TGTGCCAGCAGCCTCCCGGCTAGCGGGAGGGCCGGTGAGCAGTTCTTC	CASSLPASGRAGEQFF
TRBV7-2	14	TRBJ2-7	NA	NA	TGTGCCAGCAGCTGGGAGATGGGGATCTACGAGCAGTACTTC	CASSWEMGIYEQYF
TRBV9	15	TRBJ2-1	TRBD2	NA	TGTGCCAGCAGCGCAGTAGCGGGCTCCTACAATGAGCAGTTCTTC	CASSAVAGSYNEQFF
TRBV16	15	TRBJ1-5	NA	NA	TGTGCCAGCAGCCCCGGGGAGGGACCTTTGTTTGCCCAGCATTTT	CASSPGEGPLFAQHF
TRBV25-1	16	TRBJ2-5	TRBD2	NA	TGTGCCAGCAGTGCCCCAGGGACTAGCGGCCAAGAGACCCAGTACTTC	CASSAPGTSGQETQYF
TRBV15	17	TRBJ2-3	TRBD2	NA	TGTGCCACCAGCAGAGATATGAGCGGGAGCGGCACAGATACGCAGTATTTT	CATSRDMSGSGTDTQYF
TRBV6-1	12	TRBJ1-3	NA	once	TGTGCCAGCAGTGAGCGCCTAAACACCATATATTTT	CASSERLNTIYF
TRBV7-2	14	TRBJ2-3	TRBD1	NA	TGTGCCAGCAGCCCGAGGACAGGAACATATACGCAGTATTTT	CASSPRTGTYTQYF
TRBV5-1	15	TRBJ2-1	NA	NA	TGCGCCAGCAGCTTGGAGGGACTGGACTACAATGAGCAGTTCTTC	CASSLEGLDYNEQFF
TRBV30	16	TRBJ1-5	TRBD1	NA	TGTGCCTGGAGTCGAGTACGGACAGGGGTTTTTGGGCCCCAGCATTTT	CAWSRVRTGVFGPQHF
TRBV24-1	15	TRBJ2-3	NA	NA	TGTGCCACCAGCGACGGGACAATTAGCACAGATACGCAGTATTTT	CATSDGTISTDTQYF
TRBV6-5	14	TRBJ2-1	NA	NA	TGTGCCAGCAGTTACCCGGGAGCGCCCAATGAGCAGTTCTTC	CASSYPGAPNEQFF
TRBV28	14	TRBJ2-4	NA	NA	TGTGCCAGCAGTCCAGGACTAGGGGGGAACATTCAGTACTTC	CASSPGLGGNIQYF
TRBV6-5	14	TRBJ1-2	NA	NA	TGTGCCAGCAGTTATTCGCGCAGGCTCTATGGCTACACCTTC	CASSYSRRLYGYTF
TRBV5-1	16	TRBJ2-1	NA	NA	TGCGCCAGCAGCTTGCCCGCGGGGAGCTCCTACAATGAGCAGTTCTTC	CASSLPAGSSYNEQFF
TRBV5-8	12	TRBJ2-7	NA	NA	TGTGCCAGCAGCAAAGGGGCCTACGAGCAGTACTTC	CASSKGAYEQYF
TRBV9	15	TRBJ2-3	TRBD1	NA	TGTGCCAGCAGCGTAGAGGACAGGGGAACAGATACGCAGTATTTT	CASSVEDRGTDTQYF
TRBV9	12	TRBJ1-2	NA	few	TGTGCCAGCAGACAGGCTAACCATGGCTACACCTTC	CASRQANHGYTF
TRBV4-3	15	TRBJ1-2	NA	NA	TGCGCCAGCAGCCAAGATCGGCGGCCGGACTATGGCTACACCTTC	CASSQDRRPDYGYTF
TRBV4-3	15	TRBJ2-4	TRBD2	NA	TGCGCCAGCAGCCAAGATACGGGGGGATCAAACATTCAGTACTTC	CASSQDTGGSNIQYF
TRBV7-2	16	TRBJ1-2	NA	NA	TGTGCCAGCAGCGTTTCACAGGGAGGGTATAACTATGGCTACACCTTC	CASSVSQGGYNYGYTF
TRBV7-9	12	TRBJ2-2	TRBD1	once	TGTGCCAGGACAGGGGTCACCGGGGAGCTGTTTTTT	CARTGVTGELFF
TRBV13	14	TRBJ2-5	TRBD2	NA	TGTGCCAGCAGCTTGACTAGCGGGAGAGAGACCCAGTACTTC	CASSLTSGRETQYF
TRBV19	15	TRBJ1-5	NA	once	TGTGCCAGTAGTATAGATCCTCCCCTAAATCAGCCCCAGCATTTT	CASSIDPPLNQPQHF
TRBV20-1	14	TRBJ2-5	TRBD2	NA	TGCAGTGCTAGTAGCGGGAGGTTCCAAGAGACCCAGTACTTC	CSASSGRFQETQYF
TRBV19	14	TRBJ2-7	NA	NA	TGTGCCAGTAGTATAGATAATGTGCGCTACGAGCAGTACTTC	CASSIDNVRYEQYF
TRBV30	14	TRBJ1-1	NA	few	TGTGCCTGCCCCATAAGGGAGGGGGGCACTGAAGCTTTCTTT	CACPIREGGTEAFF
TRBV7-7	15	TRBJ2-5	TRBD2	NA	TGTGCTAGCAGCTCCTCTGGGATAGCGGGCGGGACCCAGTACTTC	CASSSSGIAGGTQYF
TRBV5-1	14	TRBJ1-2	TRBD1	NA	TGCGCCAGCAGCTGGGGACAGGGAGCCTATGGCTACACCTTC	CASSWGQGAYGYTF
TRBV4-1	14	TRBJ1-4	TRBD1	few	TGCGCCAGCAGCCACCCGGGACAGCGAGAAAAACTGTTTTTT	CASSHPGQREKLFF
TRBV5-4	16	TRBJ2-1	TRBD2	NA	TGTGCCAGCAGCCCGACTAGCGGGAGCGCTTACAATGAGCAGTTCTTC	CASSPTSGSAYNEQFF
TRBV19	15	TRBJ2-7	TRBD2	NA	TGTGCCAGTACCACCGGACTAGCGGGAGAGGACGAGCAGTACTTC	CASTTGLAGEDEQYF
TRBV7-9	15	TRBJ2-3	TRBD1	NA	TGTGCCAGCAGCAAGAGGACAGGGAGCACAGATACGCAGTATTTT	CASSKRTGSTDTQYF
TRBV7-9	12	TRBJ1-2	NA	NA	TGTGCCAGCAGCTTAGAATTCTTCGGCTACACCTTC	CASSLEFFGYTF
TRBV30	15	TRBJ1-4	NA	NA	TGTGCCTGGACCCCCCAAGGAGGAACTAATGAAAAACTGTTTTTT	CAWTPQGGTNEKLFF
TRBV13	16	TRBJ2-1	NA	NA	TGTGCCAGCAGCTACCAGGGAGGTAACTCCTACAATGAGCAGTTCTTC	CASSYQGGNSYNEQFF
TRBV7-2	15	TRBJ2-5	TRBD2	NA	TGTGCCAGCAGCTTGGGCGGGAGCCAACGAGAGACCCAGTACTTC	CASSLGGSQRETQYF
TRBV28	13	TRBJ1-1	NA	NA	TGTGCCAGCAGACCTTCAGGGCCCACTGAAGCTTTCTTT	CASRPSGPTEAFF
TRBV2	16	TRBJ2-3	TRBD2	NA	TGTGCCAGCAGTGGTCTAGCGGGGTCCTCCACAGATACGCAGTATTTT	CASSGLAGSSTDTQYF
TRBV21-1	14	TRBJ2-7	NA	NA	TGTGCCAGCAGCAGAGCGGGACAGAACTACGAGCAGTACTTC	CASSRAGQNYEQYF
TRBV9	15	TRBJ2-2	TRBD1	NA	TGTGCCAGCAGCGTACGGGACAGGGACACCGGGGAGCTGTTTTTT	CASSVRDRDTGELFF